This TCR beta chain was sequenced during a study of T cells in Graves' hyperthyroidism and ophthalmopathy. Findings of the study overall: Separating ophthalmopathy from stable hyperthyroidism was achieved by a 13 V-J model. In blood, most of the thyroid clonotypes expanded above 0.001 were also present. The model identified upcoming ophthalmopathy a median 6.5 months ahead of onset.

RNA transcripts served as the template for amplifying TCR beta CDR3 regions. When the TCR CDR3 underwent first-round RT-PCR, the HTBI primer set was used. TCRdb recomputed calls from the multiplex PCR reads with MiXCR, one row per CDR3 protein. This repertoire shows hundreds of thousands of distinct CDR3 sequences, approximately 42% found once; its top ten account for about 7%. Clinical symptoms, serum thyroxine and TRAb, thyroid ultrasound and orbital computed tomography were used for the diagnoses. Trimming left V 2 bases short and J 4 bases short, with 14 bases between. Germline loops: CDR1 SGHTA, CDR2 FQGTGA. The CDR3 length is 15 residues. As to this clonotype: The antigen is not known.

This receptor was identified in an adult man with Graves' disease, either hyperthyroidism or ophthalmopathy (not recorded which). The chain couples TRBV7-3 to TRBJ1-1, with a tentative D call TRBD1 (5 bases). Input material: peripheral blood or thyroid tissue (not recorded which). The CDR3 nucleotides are TGTGCCAGCAGCTTATCGGGACCGAGACTCACTGAAGCTTTCTTT. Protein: CASSLSGPRLTEAFF.